The 21 T cell receptor beta chains below come from one sample, sequenced in a study of T cell changes during pregnancy in multiple sclerosis. The repertoire was sequenced with immunoSEQ multiplex PCR; TCRdb's copy has only in-frame clones and lacks some. The table records tens of thousands of clones, 75% to 95% of them present only once. This specimen consisted of peripheral blood, obtained in the third trimester of pregnancy. Every receptor here comes from a female donor with multiple sclerosis, enrolled in a pregnancy study.

This chain uses TRBV28 with TRBJ2-3; D unresolved. The CDR3 is 20 residues long. V was clipped by 6 bases and J by 2 bases, with 30 bases between them. Germline CDR1 reads MDHEN; CDR2 reads SYDVKM. CDR3 sequence (DNA): TGTGCCAGCAGCCCCGGCAAGCAGGCCGGCAATGCCCTACTCACAGATACGCAGTATTTT. Amino acids: CASSPGKQAGNALLTDTQYF.

The chain joins TRBV27 to TRBJ1-2, with 7 nucleotides matching TRBD1. Germline V gives CDR1 MNHEY, CDR2 SMNVEV (reference sequence). The J segment lost 6 bases and the V segment lost 3 bases, leaving 4 bases of the junction unmatched. This CDR3 is 13 amino acids long. CDR3: CASSLVRGHGYTF. CDR3 coding DNA: TGTGCCAGCAGTTTGGTTAGGGGGCATGGCTACACCTTC.

The chain couples TRBV19 to TRBJ1-1; tentatively, D is TRBD1 (6 bases). Germline V gene lookup returns CDR1 LNHDA and CDR2 SQIVND (reference sequence). Trimming removed 5 bases at V and 0 bases at J, with 16 bases between. There are 16 residues in the CDR3. The CDR3 reads CASSLSKGQMNTEAFF. The CDR3 DNA follows: TGTGCCAGTAGTCTATCAAAAGGACAGATGAACACTGAAGCTTTCTTT.

The CDR3 region has the DNA TGTGCCAGCAGTTTTGACAGGGGGCTAAGGAACACTGAAGCTTTCTTT. It translates to CASSFDRGLRNTEAFF. This rearrangement joins TRBV27 to TRBJ1-1; TRBD1 aligns across 10 bases. V lost 3 bases to trimming and J lost 1 base; unmatched junction nucleotides: 5. The CDR3 loop spans 16 amino acids. CDR1 is MNHEY and CDR2 is SMNVEV in the germline V gene (reference sequence).

The chain employs TRBV11-2 and TRBJ1-1, with TRBD1 matching 11 bases. CDR3 length equals 17 residues. The germline V gene encodes CDR1 SGHAT and CDR2 FQNNGV. The J segment lost 5 bases and the V segment lost 1 base, leaving 9 bases of the junction unmatched. Written as DNA, the CDR3 is TGTGCCAGCAGCTTAGGGTGGGGGACAGGGGGAGGGACTGAAGCTTTCTTT. Protein: CASSLGWGTGGGTEAFF.

The gene calls are TRBV2 and TRBJ2-3, with 11 bases aligning to TRBD2. CDR1 is SNHLY, CDR2 FYNNEI, per germline. V lost 7 bases, J lost 6 bases, and 6 bases stayed unmatched. CDR3 size: 14 residues. The CDR3 here is CASNLAGGSDTQYF. The CDR3 nucleotides read TGTGCCAGCAATCTAGCGGGAGGATCTGATACGCAGTATTTT. The full variable domain, in which reference TRBV2 and TRBJ2-3 provide the parts outside the CDR3, is EPEVTQTPSHQVTQMGQEVILRCVPISNHLYFYWYRQILGQKVEFLVSFYNNEISEKSEIFDDQFSVERPDGSNFTLKIRSTKLEDSAMYFCASNLAGGSDTQYFGPGTRLTVL.

This clone was seen once. V is TRBV5-1 and J is TRBJ2-5, with D perhaps matching TRBD1 (6 bases). V was pared by 2 bases and J by 0 bases, with 17 bases between. The CDR3 runs 17 residues. The germline V gene has CDR1 SGHRS and CDR2 YFSETQ. CDR3 protein: CASSLGSGVANQETQYF. CDR3 in DNA: TGCGCCAGCAGCTTAGGTTCAGGGGTCGCCAACCAAGAGACCCAGTACTTC.

This clone showed up many times. This sequence joins TRBV27 and TRBJ1-1; D gene uncertain. The V and J ends lost 7 bases and 7 bases respectively, with 10 bases between them. CDR1 MNHEY and CDR2 SMNVEV come from the germline V gene (reference sequence). The CDR3 is 11 amino acids. The CDR3 DNA follows: TGTGCCAGCAAGAGGGAGGATGAAGCTTTCTTT. It encodes CASKREDEAFF.

V and J are TRBV11-1 and TRBJ2-1; the D is unclear. CDR1 is SGHAT, CDR2 FQDESV, per germline (reference sequence). V was pared by 1 base and J by 0 bases, with 7 bases between. This CDR3 has 15 residues. CDR3 in DNA: TGTGCCAGCAGCTTAGAACAGAGCTCCTACAATGAGCAGTTCTTC. Translating it yields CASSLEQSSYNEQFF.

The chain employs TRBV7-9 and TRBJ1-2, with a tentative D call TRBD1 (6 bases). The CDR3 loop spans 14 amino acids. Trimming took 8 bases from V and 4 from J, leaving 17 bases between them. From germline, CDR1 is SEHNR and CDR2 FQNEAQ (reference sequence). CDR3 nucleotide sequence: TGTGCCAGCGACGACAGGCCACAATCCTATGGCTACACCTTC. Translated, it gives CASDDRPQSYGYTF. The variable domain in full, completed from reference TRBV7-9 and TRBJ1-2, reads DTGVSQNPRHKITKRGQNVTFRCDPISEHNRLYWYRQTLGQGPEFLTYFQNEAQLEKSRLLSDRFSAERPKGSFSTLEIQRTEQGDSAMYLCASDDRPQSYGYTFGSGTRLTVV.

This clone was observed once. The chain combines TRBV6-6 with TRBJ1-5; D might be TRBD1 (6 bases). V dropped 4 bases and J dropped 8 bases, with 15 bases sitting between them. CDR1 MNHNY and CDR2 SVGAGI come from the germline V gene (reference sequence). This CDR3 contains 14 residues. The CDR3 nucleotides are TGTGCCAGCAGTTCCTCAGGGGAAACGGAGCCCCAGCATTTT. Translation: CASSSSGETEPQHF.

The chain combines TRBV6-5 with TRBJ1-3; 8 bases match TRBD1. Unmatched junction bases numbered 8, after V lost 5 bases and J lost 5 bases. From germline, CDR1 is MNHEY and CDR2 SVGAGI. This CDR3 spans 15 amino acids. The CDR3 nucleotides read TGTGCCAGCAGTCCTGACAGGGGCCTGAGAAACACCATATATTTT. Its translation: CASSPDRGLRNTIYF.

Note on this clone: Its ends do not fully match the called genes, so a read error is possible. The CDR3 loop reads CASSEEGDRGRRDF. DNA of the CDR3: TGTGCCAGCAGCGAGGAAGGGGACAGGGGGCGCAGAGACTTC. The rearrangement links TRBV7-9 to TRBJ2-7, with 12 positions matching TRBD1. This CDR3 comprises 14 residues. Germline values: CDR1 SEHNR, CDR2 FQNEAQ (reference sequence).

The DNA of the CDR3 is TGTGCCAGCAGCCCCGACCCATTCAGGGACACTGAAGCTTTCTTT. Its translation: CASSPDPFRDTEAFF. The genes are TRBV4-2 and TRBJ1-1; possible D gene TRBD1, 5 bases. The CDR3 spans 15 residues. The germline gives CDR1 LGHNA, CDR2 YNFKEQ. Trimming removed 4 bases from V and 3 bases from J, with 15 bases in between.

This clone appeared a few times. This sequence joins TRBV4-2 and TRBJ1-2, with 8 nucleotides matching TRBD1. With 3 bases clipped from V and 8 bases from J, the junction kept 14 bases outside the gene matches. CDR3 length equals 16 residues. Germline V gene data show CDR1 as LGHNA and CDR2 as YNFKEQ. The CDR3: CASSQGTGRLAEGYTF. For the CDR3, the DNA is TGTGCCAGCAGCCAGGGGACAGGAAGGCTTGCCGAAGGCTACACCTTC.

The chain joins TRBV29-1 to TRBJ1-2; 8 nucleotides align to TRBD1. CDR1 is SQVTM, CDR2 ANQGSEA, per germline. Unmatched junction bases numbered 3, after V lost 1 base and J lost 5 bases. The CDR3 consists of 13 residues. For the CDR3, the DNA is TGCAGCGTTGAAGGGCAGGGGGCATATGGCTACACCTTC. This sequence encodes CSVEGQGAYGYTF. Combining the CDR3 with reference TRBV29-1 and TRBJ1-2 gives the whole variable domain SAVISQKPSRDICQRGTSLTIQCQVDSQVTMMFWYRQQPGQSLTLIATANQGSEATYESGFVIDKFPISRPNLTFSTLTVSNMSPEDSSIYLCSVEGQGAYGYTFGSGTRLTVV.

In nucleotides, the CDR3 is TGTGCCAGCTCACCACAGGGGGCTCCACACACAGATACGCAGTATTTT. It translates to CASSPQGAPHTDTQYF. V is TRBV18 and J is TRBJ2-3, with TRBD1 matching 7 bases. The V and J ends lost 1 base and 2 bases, in that order; junction bases with no gene match: 6. Germline V gives CDR1 KGHSH, CDR2 LQKENI. This CDR3 is 16 amino acids long.

The rearrangement links TRBV4-2 to TRBJ2-1, with D tentatively TRBD2 (6 bases). Trimming pared 3 bases from V and 7 bases from J, leaving 19 bases between. This CDR3 region has 16 residues. Germline loops: CDR1 LGHNA, CDR2 YNFKEQ. The CDR3 region is CASSQETRGISNEQFF. CDR3 in DNA: TGTGCCAGCAGCCAGGAGACTAGGGGAATCTCTAATGAGCAGTTCTTC.

The sample holds one count of this clone. The chain joins TRBV5-1 to TRBJ2-2; a possible D gene is TRBD2 (5 bases). The V end was cut by 0 bases, the J end by 6 bases, with 9 bases between. The CDR3 spans 14 residues. The V gene's germline CDR1 is SGHRS and CDR2 YFSETQ. The CDR3 coding sequence is TGCGCCAGCAGCTTGGATCGGGGAGCCGGGGAGCTGTTTTTT. Protein: CASSLDRGAGELFF.

CDR3 DNA sequence: TGTGCCAGCAGCTTTGTCGGCACTGAAGCTTTCTTT. Its translation: CASSFVGTEAFF. The V call is TRBV7-2, the J call TRBJ1-1; D ambiguous. This CDR3 comprises 12 residues. Trimming removed 3 bases at V and 4 bases at J, with 6 bases between. The germline CDR1 and CDR2 sequences are SGHTA and FQGNSA.

The gene calls are TRBV18 and TRBJ1-5, with no clear D. Germline V gene lookup returns CDR1 KGHSH and CDR2 LQKENI. This CDR3 spans 13 amino acids. V dropped 2 bases and J dropped 5 bases, with 7 bases sitting between them. CDR3 sequence (DNA): TGTGCCAGCTCACCAGGGGAGGATCAGCCCCAGCATTTT. Its protein is CASSPGEDQPQHF. The full variable domain, rest sourced from reference TRBV18 and TRBJ1-5, is NAGVMQNPRHLVRRRGQEARLRCSPMKGHSHVYWYRQLPEEGLKFMVYLQKENIIDESGMPKERFSAEFPKEGPSILRIQQVVRGDSAAYFCASSPGEDQPQHFGDGTRLSIL.